Listed below are T cell receptor beta chains from one sample, sequenced in a study of T cells in Graves' hyperthyroidism and ophthalmopathy. One entry per CDR3 protein results from TCRdb running MiXCR on the multiplex PCR reads. The table records more than 300,000 distinct CDR3 sequences, 18% of them present only once. The sequencing input was blood. Receptors were obtained from a young man with Graves' ophthalmopathy. Both conserved end residues are trimmed from each CDR3. Fields, in order: V gene, clone size, CDR3 protein. Clone size appears in some rows only: once, few, many, or a class for an expanded clone.

TRBV19 | - | ASSMTAPLSYT
TRBV9 | many | ASSVGLAATRTDTQY
TRBV20-1 | - | SARGTSGGGTDTQY
TRBV12-3/TRBV12-4 | many | ASSLKSYNSPLH
TRBV18 | many | ASSQGTANSYEQY
TRBV11-2 | many | ASRSGPGAEKLF
TRBV27 | few | ASFSQGTIY
TRBV20-1 | - | SASLAGGLGELF
TRBV12-3/TRBV12-4 | few | ASSSREATEAF
TRBV11-2 | - | ASSFPGTVNTGELF
TRBV6-1 | many | ASSEMGSGNTIY
TRBV7-9 | - | ASNLQGGAAEAF
TRBV19 | - | ASQTGLSNQPQH
TRBV5-1 | many | ASSFLGGTDTQY
TRBV5-5 | many | ASTRQGGEQY
TRBV5-1 | few | ASRSAGGADGYT
TRBV4-1 | few | ASRNPGQNYGYT
TRBV7-9 | - | ASSLGRTSGGYTDTQY
TRBV6-1 | many | ASSDMGSVNEKLF
TRBV7-9 | few | ASSPGAGLETQY
TRBV5-8 | many | ASSLVPGTNNEQF
TRBV7-9 | - | ASSSQGAYQPQH
TRBV10-3 | many | AISGTGESYEQY
TRBV11-2 | few | ASTPAGRGRGNTIY
TRBV7-2 | few | ASSPYGILEEKLF
TRBV6-2/TRBV6-3 | - | ASSYTGGGGELF
TRBV28 | many | ASSRPGTGNSPLH
TRBV9 | - | ASRGTGDNEQF
TRBV28 | many | ASSPLGTGTGEKLF
TRBV9 | many | ASSDGVGDIQY
TRBV7-9 | - | ASSLTVTDEQY
TRBV27 | many | ASSAPAREAF
TRBV4-1 | - | ASSQGLNGGVPEQY
TRBV9 | few | ASSVAGAGTEAF
TRBV6-1 | - | ASSERLGKGEKLF
TRBV7-9 | - | ASSLRDIKNTGELF
TRBV9 | - | ASSVDGGFGTDTQY
TRBV6-2/TRBV6-3 | - | ASTPRQGPLHGYT
TRBV28 | many | ASSPGTGRDQPQH
TRBV28 | few | ASPPTRGSYGEQY
TRBV15 | many | ATSRPGQGTNQPQH
TRBV2 | - | ASNPTRDRGLEAF
TRBV11-2 | many | ASSLTRSADTQY
TRBV7-9 | once | ASSKSRTSGGALFSSYNERF
TRBV20-1 | - | SASHGTGTTSNTEAF
TRBV6-5 | many | ASSYPGTSGGASYEQY
TRBV18 | - | ASSPPSLPEGYT
TRBV28 | - | ASSRPGTGSDTQY
TRBV28 | many | ASRERKEDTQY